This T cell receptor beta chain was found in a study of T-cell memory formation after mild COVID-19. For the study at large: There were largely donor-specific TCR clusters.

TCRdb reprocessed the 5' RACE reads via MiXCR and lists one record per CDR3 protein. Altogether roughly 190,000 distinct CDR3 sequences are present, 27% being singletons, with the ten largest covering approximately 10%. Whole-study results and caveats: Contracting CD4+ clones lay largely in CM and EM, with CD8+ ones residing in EMRA. There was a balanced CD4/CD8 profile in clones contracting day 15 to 85, and later expanders leaned CD4+. Pre-infection memory already had some responding clones, implying cross-reactive memory joined.

Germline assignment: CDR1 SGHRS and CDR2 YFSETQ. V was pared by 1 base and J by 6 bases, with 13 bases between. The CDR3 covers 14 residues. Details on this clonotype: Antigen specificity is unknown.

The sequence derives from an adult woman who had mild COVID-19 (a few samples of this study predate the infection). Cell type and time point are not known. Sequencing input: PBMCs or a T cell subset sorted from them (not recorded which). The chain recombines TRBV5-1 with TRBJ1-2; D ambiguous. The CDR3 DNA reads as TGCGCCAGCAGCTTGCATTCGGTTCGGGATGGCTACACCTTC. Protein product: CASSLHSVRDGYTF.